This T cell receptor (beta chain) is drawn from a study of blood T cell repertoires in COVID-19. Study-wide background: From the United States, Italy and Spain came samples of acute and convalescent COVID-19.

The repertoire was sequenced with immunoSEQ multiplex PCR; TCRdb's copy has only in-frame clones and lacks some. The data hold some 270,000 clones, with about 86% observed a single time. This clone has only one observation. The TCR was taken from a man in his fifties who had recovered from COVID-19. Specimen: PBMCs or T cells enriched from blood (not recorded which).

The CDR3 nucleotides read TGTGCCAGCAGTCTGCAATTCAGAGCTTTCTTT. It is translated as CASSLQFRAFF. The chain carries TRBV28 and TRBJ1-1; the D is unclear. With 5 bases removed from V and 10 bases from J, the gap between germline ends came to 11 bases. The CDR3 extends over 11 amino acids. CDR1 and CDR2 from the germline V gene are MDHEN and SYDVKM.